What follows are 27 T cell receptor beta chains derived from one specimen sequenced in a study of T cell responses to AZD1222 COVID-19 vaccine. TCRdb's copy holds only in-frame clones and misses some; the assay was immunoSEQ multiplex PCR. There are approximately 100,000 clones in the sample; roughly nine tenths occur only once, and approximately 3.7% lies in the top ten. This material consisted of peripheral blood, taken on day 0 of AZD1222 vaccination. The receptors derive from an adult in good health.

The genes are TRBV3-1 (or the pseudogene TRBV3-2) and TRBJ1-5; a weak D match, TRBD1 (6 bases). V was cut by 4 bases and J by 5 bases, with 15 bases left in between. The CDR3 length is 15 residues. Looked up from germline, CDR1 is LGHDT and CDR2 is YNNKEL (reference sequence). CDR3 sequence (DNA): TGTGCCAGCAGCCCGACCCGGGACACTTATCAGCCCCAGCATTTT. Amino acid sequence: CASSPTRDTYQPQHF.

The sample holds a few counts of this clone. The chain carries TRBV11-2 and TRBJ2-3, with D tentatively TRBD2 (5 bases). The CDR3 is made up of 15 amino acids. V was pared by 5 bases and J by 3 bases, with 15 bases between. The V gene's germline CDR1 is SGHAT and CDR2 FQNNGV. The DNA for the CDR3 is TGTGCCAGCAGCGGAGGAGGAGTAAGGACAGATACGCAGTATTTT. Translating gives CASSGGGVRTDTQYF.

CDR3 amino acids: CASSFDRAGELFF. CDR3 in DNA: TGCGCCAGCAGCTTTGATCGTGCCGGGGAGCTGTTTTTT. V gene TRBV5-1 combines with J gene TRBJ2-2; D uncertain. Germline loops: CDR1 SGHRS, CDR2 YFSETQ. The CDR3 consists of 13 residues. Deletions cut 2 bases from V and 6 bases from J, with 8 bases between.

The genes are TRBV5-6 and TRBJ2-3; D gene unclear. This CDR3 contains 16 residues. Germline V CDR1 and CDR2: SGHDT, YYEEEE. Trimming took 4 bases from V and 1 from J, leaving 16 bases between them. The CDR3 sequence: CASSALEVAGTDTQYF. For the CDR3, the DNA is TGTGCCAGCAGCGCACTCGAGGTGGCGGGCACAGATACGCAGTATTTT.

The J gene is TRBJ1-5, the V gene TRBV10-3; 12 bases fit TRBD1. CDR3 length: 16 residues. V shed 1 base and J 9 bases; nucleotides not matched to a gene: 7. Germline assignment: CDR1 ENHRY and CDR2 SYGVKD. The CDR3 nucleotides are TGTGCCATCAGTGAGTATGGGACAGGGGGCGATGGGCCCCAGCATTTT. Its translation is CAISEYGTGGDGPQHF.

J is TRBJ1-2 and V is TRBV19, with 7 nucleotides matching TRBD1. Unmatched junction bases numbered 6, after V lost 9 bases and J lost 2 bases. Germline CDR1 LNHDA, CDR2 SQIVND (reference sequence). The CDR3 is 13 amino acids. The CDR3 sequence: CASRQGKNYGYTF. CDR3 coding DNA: TGTGCCAGCCGACAGGGAAAAAACTATGGCTACACCTTC.

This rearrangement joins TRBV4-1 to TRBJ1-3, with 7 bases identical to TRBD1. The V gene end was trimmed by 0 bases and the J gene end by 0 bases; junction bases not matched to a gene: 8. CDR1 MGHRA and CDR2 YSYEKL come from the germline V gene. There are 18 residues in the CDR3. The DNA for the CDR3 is TGCGCCAGCAGCCAAGATGATCGGACAGGCGTCTCTGGAAACACCATATATTTT. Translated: CASSQDDRTGVSGNTIYF.

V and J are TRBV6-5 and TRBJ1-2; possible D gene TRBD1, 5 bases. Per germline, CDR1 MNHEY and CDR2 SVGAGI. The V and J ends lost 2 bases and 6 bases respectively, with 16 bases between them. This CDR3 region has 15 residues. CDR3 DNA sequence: TGTGCCAGCAGTTACACTCAGGGCCACCCGGATGGCTACACCTTC. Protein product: CASSYTQGHPDGYTF.

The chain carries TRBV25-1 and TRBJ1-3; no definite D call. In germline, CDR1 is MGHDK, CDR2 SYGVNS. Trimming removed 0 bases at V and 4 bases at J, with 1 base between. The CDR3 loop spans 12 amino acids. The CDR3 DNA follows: TGTGCCAGCAGTGAATACGGAAACACCATATATTTT. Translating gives CASSEYGNTIYF.

CDR3: CASGSRQGIRPQHF. In DNA, the CDR3 is TGTGCTAGTGGTTCCCGACAGGGGATCCGGCCCCAGCATTTT. The genes are TRBV12-5 and TRBJ1-5; TRBD1 aligns across 8 bases. V lost 4 bases and J lost 9; bases outside the gene matches: 8. CDR1 is LGHNT and CDR2 is FRNRAP in the germline V gene. This CDR3 has 14 residues.

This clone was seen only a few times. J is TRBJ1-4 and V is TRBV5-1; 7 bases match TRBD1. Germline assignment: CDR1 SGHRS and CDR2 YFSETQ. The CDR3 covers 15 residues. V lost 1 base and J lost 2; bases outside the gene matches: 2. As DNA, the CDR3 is TGCGCCAGCAGCTTGACAGGGGCTACTAATGAAAAACTGTTTTTT. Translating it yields CASSLTGATNEKLFF. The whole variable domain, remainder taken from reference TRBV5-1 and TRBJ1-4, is KAGVTQTPRYLIKTRGQQVTLSCSPISGHRSVSWYQQTPGQGLQFLFEYFSETQRNKGNFPGRFSGRQFSNSRSEMNVSTLELGDSALYLCASSLTGATNEKLFFGSGTQLSVL.

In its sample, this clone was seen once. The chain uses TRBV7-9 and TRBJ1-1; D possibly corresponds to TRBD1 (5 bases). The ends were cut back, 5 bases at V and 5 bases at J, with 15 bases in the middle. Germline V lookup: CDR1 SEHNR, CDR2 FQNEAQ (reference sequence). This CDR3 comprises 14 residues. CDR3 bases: TGTGCCAGCAGCCTCCAGGGACCGCCAACTGAAGCTTTCTTT. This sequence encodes CASSLQGPPTEAFF.

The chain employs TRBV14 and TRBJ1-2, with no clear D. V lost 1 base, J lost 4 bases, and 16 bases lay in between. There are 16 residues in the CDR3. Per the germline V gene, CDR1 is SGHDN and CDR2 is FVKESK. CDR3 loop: CASSQVGGETSYGYTF. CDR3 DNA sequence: TGTGCCAGCAGCCAAGTTGGCGGAGAGACATCCTATGGCTACACCTTC.

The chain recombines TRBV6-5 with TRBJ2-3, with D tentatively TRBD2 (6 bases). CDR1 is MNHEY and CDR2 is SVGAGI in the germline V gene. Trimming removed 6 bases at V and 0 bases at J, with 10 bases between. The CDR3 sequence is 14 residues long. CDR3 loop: CASSPTSSTDTQYF. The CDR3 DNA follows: TGTGCCAGCAGCCCGACTAGTAGCACAGATACGCAGTATTTT.

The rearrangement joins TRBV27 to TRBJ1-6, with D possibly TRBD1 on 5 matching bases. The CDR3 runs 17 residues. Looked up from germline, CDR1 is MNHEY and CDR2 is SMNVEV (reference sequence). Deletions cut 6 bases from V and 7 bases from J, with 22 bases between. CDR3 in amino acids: CASSWALGAAFNSPLHF. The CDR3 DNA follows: TGTGCCAGCAGCTGGGCATTAGGGGCCGCATTCAATTCACCCCTCCACTTT.

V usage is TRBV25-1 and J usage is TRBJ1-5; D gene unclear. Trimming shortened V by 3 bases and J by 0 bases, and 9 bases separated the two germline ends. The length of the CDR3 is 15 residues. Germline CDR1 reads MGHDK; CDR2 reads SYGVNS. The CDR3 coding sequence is TGTGCCAGCAGTGAGGCAGGTGATAGCAATCAGCCCCAGCATTTT. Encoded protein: CASSEAGDSNQPQHF.

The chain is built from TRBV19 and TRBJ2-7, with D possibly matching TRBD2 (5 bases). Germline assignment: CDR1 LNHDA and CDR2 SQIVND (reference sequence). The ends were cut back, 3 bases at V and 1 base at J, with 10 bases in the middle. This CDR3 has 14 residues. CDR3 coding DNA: TGTGCCAGTAGTATCTCGGACTTTTCCTACGAGCAGTACTTC. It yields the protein CASSISDFSYEQYF.

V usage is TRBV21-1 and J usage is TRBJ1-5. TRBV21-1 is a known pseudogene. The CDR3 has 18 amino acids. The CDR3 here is CASNGGEGCGLGDQPQHF. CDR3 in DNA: TGTGCCAGCAACGGGGGGGAGGGATGCGGCCTCGGAGATCAGCCCCAGCATTTT.

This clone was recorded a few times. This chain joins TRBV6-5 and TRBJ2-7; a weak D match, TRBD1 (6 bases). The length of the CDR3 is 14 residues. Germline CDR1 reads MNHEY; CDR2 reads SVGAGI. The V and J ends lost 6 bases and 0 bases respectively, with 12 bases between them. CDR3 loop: CASRRTASSYEQYF. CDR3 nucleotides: TGTGCCAGCAGAAGGACAGCGAGCTCCTACGAGCAGTACTTC.

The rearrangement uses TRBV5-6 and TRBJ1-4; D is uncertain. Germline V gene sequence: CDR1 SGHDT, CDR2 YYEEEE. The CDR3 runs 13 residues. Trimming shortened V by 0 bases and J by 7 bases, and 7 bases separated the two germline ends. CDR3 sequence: CASSLAGVEKLFF. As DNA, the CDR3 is TGTGCCAGCAGCTTGGCCGGGGTTGAAAAACTGTTTTTT.

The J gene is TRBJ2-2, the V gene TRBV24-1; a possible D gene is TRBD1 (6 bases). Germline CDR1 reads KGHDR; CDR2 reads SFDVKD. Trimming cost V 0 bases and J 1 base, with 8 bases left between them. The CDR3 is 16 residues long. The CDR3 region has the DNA TGTGCCACCAGTGATTTGATACAGGGGAACACCGGGGAGCTGTTTTTT. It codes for CATSDLIQGNTGELFF.

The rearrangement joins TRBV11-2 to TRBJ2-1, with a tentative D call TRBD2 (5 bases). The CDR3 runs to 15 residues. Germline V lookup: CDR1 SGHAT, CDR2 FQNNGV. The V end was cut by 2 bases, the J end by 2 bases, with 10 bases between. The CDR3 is CASSLYSGAYNEQFF. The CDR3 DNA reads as TGTGCCAGCAGCTTATACTCCGGGGCCTACAATGAGCAGTTCTTC.

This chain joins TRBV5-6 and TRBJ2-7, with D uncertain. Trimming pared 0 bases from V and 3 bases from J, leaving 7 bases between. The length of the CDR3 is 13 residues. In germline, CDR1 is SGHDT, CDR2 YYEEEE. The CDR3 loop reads CASSLGQIYEQYF. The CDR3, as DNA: TGTGCCAGCAGCTTGGGCCAGATCTACGAGCAGTACTTC.

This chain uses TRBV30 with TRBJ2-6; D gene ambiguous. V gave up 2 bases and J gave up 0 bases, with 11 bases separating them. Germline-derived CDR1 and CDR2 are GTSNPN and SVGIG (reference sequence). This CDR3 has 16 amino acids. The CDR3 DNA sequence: TGTGCCTGGAGTTCAATTAGGTGCTCTGGGGCCAACGTCCTGACTTTC. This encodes CAWSSIRCSGANVLTF.

CDR3 in DNA: TGTGCCAGCAGCTTGCGGGGGGACACCGGGGAGCTGTTTTTT. It codes for CASSLRGDTGELFF. V usage is TRBV11-2 and J usage is TRBJ2-2; 8 nucleotides align to TRBD2. V shed 3 bases, J shed 3 bases, and the junction held 0 bases outside the gene matches. Germline V gene data show CDR1 as SGHAT and CDR2 as FQNNGV. The CDR3 has 14 amino acids.

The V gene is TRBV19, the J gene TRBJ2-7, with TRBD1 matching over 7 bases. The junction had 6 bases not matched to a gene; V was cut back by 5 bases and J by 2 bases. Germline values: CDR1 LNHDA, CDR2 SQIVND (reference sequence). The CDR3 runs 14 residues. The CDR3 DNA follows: TGTGCCAGTAGTGTCTGGACAGGAACCTACGAGCAGTACTTC. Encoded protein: CASSVWTGTYEQYF. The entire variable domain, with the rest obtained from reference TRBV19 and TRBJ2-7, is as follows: DGGITQSPKYLFRKEGQNVTLSCEQNLNHDAMYWYRQDPGQGLRLIYYSQIVNDFQKGDIAEGYSVSREKKESFPLTVTSAQKNPTAFYLCASSVWTGTYEQYFGPGTRLTVT.

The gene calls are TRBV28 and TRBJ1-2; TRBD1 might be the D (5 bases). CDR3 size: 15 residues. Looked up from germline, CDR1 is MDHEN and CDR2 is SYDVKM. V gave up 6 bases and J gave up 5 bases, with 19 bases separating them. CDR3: CASSPPRTSYYGYTF. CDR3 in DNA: TGTGCCAGCAGCCCGCCGAGGACAAGCTATTATGGCTACACCTTC.